A single sample gave rise to the 6 T cell receptor beta chains below, sequenced in a study of human CD8 memory T cell subsets (dated by TCRdb to 2018 to 2021). Early differentiated memory cells that were CCR7+ PD-1+ TIGIT+ and had dysfunctional, exhausted-like traits were classified as progenitor exhausted-like memory CD8+ T cells (TPEX). Sequencing used a NextSeq 550. A Human TCR Profiling Kit was used to prepare UMI-labeled 5' RACE TCRbeta libraries. TCRdb reprocessed the reads and lists each CDR3 protein sequence as a single entry, with no DNA. The sample's table lists a count of approximately 10,000 distinct CDR3 sequences. 20% of the sample goes to the ten largest clones. Sample: CD8+ T cells from PBMCs. These receptors were taken from a human donor in good health.

This clonotype is classed as medium-sized by frequency. The rearrangement links TRBV20-1 to TRBJ1-3; no DNA is available, so the TRBD1 call from TCRdb remains unchecked. This CDR3 spans 16 amino acids. CDR1 and CDR2 (germline): DFQATT, SNEGSKA (reference sequence). The CDR3: CSARDITGVEGNTIYF.

The J gene is TRBJ2-5, the V gene TRBV7-9; TCRdb's D call, TRBD1, is unchecked because there is no DNA. The CDR3 is made up of 14 amino acids. Germline V gene lookup returns CDR1 SEHNR and CDR2 FQNEAQ (reference sequence). This chain's CDR3 is CASSFGTGWETQYF.

V gene TRBV6-2 or TRBV6-3 combines with J gene TRBJ1-2; without DNA, the TCRdb call of TRBD1 cannot be checked. CDR1 MNHEY and CDR2 SVGEGT come from the germline V gene. The CDR3 has 14 amino acids. The CDR3 protein is CASSTSGTWEGYTF.

The chain combines TRBV7-7 with TRBJ2-3; without DNA, the TCRdb call of TRBD2 cannot be checked. The CDR3 length is 16 residues. The V gene's germline CDR1 is SSHAT and CDR2 FNYEAQ (reference sequence). CDR3 sequence: CASSPTSGGITDTQYF.

The chain carries TRBV28 and TRBJ1-6; TCRdb picks TRBD1, but there is no DNA to check that call. The germline gives CDR1 MDHEN, CDR2 SYDVKM. This CDR3 has 15 residues. The CDR3 is CASSITGTGNSPLHF. Full variable domain (remainder filled in from reference TRBV28 and TRBJ1-6): DVKVTQSSRYLVKRTGEKVFLECVQDMDHENMFWYRQDPGLGLRLIYFSYDVKMKEKGDIPEGYSVSREKKERFSLILESASTNQTSMYLCASSITGTGNSPLHFGNGTRLTVT.

The rearrangement joins TRBV7-2 to TRBJ2-7; lacking DNA, the TRBD1 call made by TCRdb goes unchecked. The V gene's germline CDR1 is SGHTA and CDR2 FQGNSA. The CDR3 consists of 15 residues. CDR3 in amino acids: CASSLEVTGGYEQYF.